The rows below give T cell receptor beta chains drawn from one sample of a study of T cells in localized non-small cell lung cancer. The protocol was immunoSEQ multiplex PCR, while the TCRdb copy is restricted to in-frame clones and leaves out a portion. The table has 20,000 to 30,000 clones, about 80% seen once. The sequencing used PBMCs, collected before any cancer treatment. All receptors derive from a man between 40 and 75 years old with stage II lung adenocarcinoma. Both conserved end residues are part of each CDR3. Each record gives: J gene, CDR3 length, V gene, CDR3 protein.

TRBJ2-2,15,TRBV9,CASSLGRGAFGELFF
TRBJ1-2,13,TRBV5-6,CASSLVTGGTYTF
TRBJ1-2,15,TRBV5-1,CASSLEGTGRGGYTF
TRBJ1-1,13,TRBV6-1,CASRQGFITEAFF
TRBJ2-7,15,TRBV10-3,CATLTPGTGGGEQYF
TRBJ1-2,13,TRBV25-1,CASNPDGPYGYTF
TRBJ2-3,16,TRBV5-6,CASSLRVGGATDTQYF
TRBJ1-1,12,TRBV15,CATSTGNTEAFF
TRBJ1-3,13,TRBV2,CASSLMTGNTIYF
TRBJ2-5,14,TRBV7-2,CASSLQGAPETQYF
TRBJ2-5,15,TRBV6-4,CASSDGSERVETQYF
TRBJ2-5,15,TRBV2,CASSKRDSSGETQYF
TRBJ2-3,15,TRBV7-3,CASSLGGAGVDTQYF
TRBJ1-1,15,TRBV6-5,CASSSAGGGRTEAFF
TRBJ2-1,16,TRBV5-8,CASSLPGQGDDNEQFF
TRBJ2-4,14,TRBV5-1,CASSLRGKENIQYF
TRBJ1-6,17,TRBV14,CASSQVGLTGMNSPLHF
TRBJ2-7,12,TRBV2,CASTSGSYEQYF
TRBJ1-2,10,TRBV11-1,CASSVRTYTF
TRBJ2-1,11,TRBV20-1,CSASRRNEQFF
TRBJ2-6,15,TRBV6-1,CASTLTGPGANVLTF
TRBJ2-7,15,TRBV11-2,CASSFAGGGPYEQYF
TRBJ1-1,16,TRBV7-9,CASSLAQGSSYTEAFF
TRBJ2-7,15,TRBV6-5,CASSYLTGVGYEQYF
TRBJ1-2,15,TRBV4-1,CASSQEGTGGNGYTF
TRBJ2-1,16,TRBV11-3,CASSAVAGSSYNEQFF
TRBJ1-2,15,TRBV19,CASSVRNSNYYGYTF
TRBJ1-2,14,TRBV7-8,CASSSGPGNYGYTF
TRBJ2-3,18,TRBV9,CASSVADGTSGIADTQYF
TRBJ2-3,18,TRBV5-6,CASSFRDRGRWGTDTQYF
TRBJ2-7,14,TRBV30,CAWNPGLSQGEQYF
TRBJ1-4,15,TRBV7-9,CASSLGRGIGEKLFF
TRBJ2-7,12,TRBV11-2,CASSLGFPEQYF
TRBJ2-3,14,TRBV19,CASSISWGADTQYF
TRBJ1-1,14,TRBV6-1,CASSPPRASTEAFF